This record covers a single T cell receptor (beta chain). Libraries were prepared by immunoSEQ multiplex PCR; TCRdb keeps only in-frame clonotypes and omits some of them. The sample records fewer than 350,000 clones, more than 75% being singletons. This sample is part of a study of blood T cell repertoires in COVID-19. Background on the study: COVID-19 samples from acute and convalescent phases originated in the United States, Italy and Spain. PBMCs, B-cell-depleted T cells, or T cells were the source of the cDNA or gDNA that made up the material.

Trimming removed 5 bases at V and 2 bases at J, with 15 bases between. CDR1 SGHVS and CDR2 FQNEAQ come from the germline V gene. This CDR3 has 16 residues. The chain couples TRBV7-8 to TRBJ1-4; D call uncertain. The sequence was obtained from a woman in her 30s who had recovered from COVID-19. Sequenced sample: peripheral blood. This CDR3 reads CASSPQEGRTNEKLFF. The CDR3 coding sequence is TGTGCCAGCAGCCCCCAGGAGGGAAGGACTAATGAAAAACTGTTTTTT.